A selection of T cell receptor beta chains follows, all from one sample in a study of neurological immune-mediated disorders. TCRdb re-derived calls from the 5' RACE reads in MiXCR, one entry per CDR3 protein. The sample contains 95,000 to 150,000 distinct CDR3 sequences, 3.2% of which appear only once. Sequenced: PBMCs. These receptors all stem from a young woman with multiple sclerosis. The CDR3 runs from the conserved cysteine through the conserved F or W. The D gene is left open where the match is weak. Size is stated as how often the clone was seen (once, few, many) or a class if it is expanded.

.,many,TRBJ2-3,TRBV7-2,TGTGCCAGCAGCTTCTCAGATACGCAGTATTTT,CASSFSDTQYF
TRBD1,many,TRBJ2-7,TRBV20-1,TGCAGTGCTAGAGATCTGACAGGGGGATCGTTCTACGAGCAGTACTTC,CSARDLTGGSFYEQYF
.,many,TRBJ2-3,TRBV7-2,TGTGCCAGCAGCGCCGAACCGGGCGGGGTCACAGATACGCAGTATTTT,CASSAEPGGVTDTQYF
TRBD2,many,TRBJ2-3,TRBV7-9,TGTGCCAGCAGGATCGAACTAGCGGGAGACACAGATACGCAGTATTTT,CASRIELAGDTDTQYF
.,many,TRBJ2-6,TRBV10-3,TGTGCCATCAGTGAGCTTCTCGAACCCGGGGCCAACGTCCTGACTTTC,CAISELLEPGANVLTF
.,many,TRBJ1-1,TRBV5-1,TGCGCCAGCAGCTTACAAGGGGGTTCCACTGAAGCTTTCTTT,CASSLQGGSTEAFF
.,many,TRBJ1-4,TRBV20-1,TGCAGTGCTAGCGAGGGAGACCTTAATGAAAAACTGTTTTTT,CSASEGDLNEKLFF
.,many,TRBJ1-1,TRBV20-1,TGCAGTGCTAGACCGGGGAACACTGAAGCTTTCTTT,CSARPGNTEAFF
TRBD1,many,TRBJ1-2,TRBV29-1,TGCAGCGCCCAGACAGGGAACTATGGCTACACCTTC,CSAQTGNYGYTF
.,many,TRBJ2-3,TRBV4-1,TGCGCCAGCAGCCAAGTGGAACTAGCAGCTCGCACAGATACGCAGTATTTT,CASSQVELAARTDTQYF
.,many,TRBJ1-4,TRBV6-5,TGTGCCAGCAGTTACGTGGACAGTCCTGGGAGTGAAAAACTGTTTTTT,CASSYVDSPGSEKLFF
.,many,TRBJ1-1,TRBV5-1,TGCGCCAGCAGCTCCGGGCTTTCGGACACTGAAGCTTTCTTT,CASSSGLSDTEAFF
TRBD2,many,TRBJ2-7,TRBV11-2,TGTGCCAGCAGCTCCCGGATGGGGGGGGTCGTATACGAGCAGTACTTC,CASSSRMGGVVYEQYF
.,many,TRBJ2-7,TRBV5-1,TGCGCCAGCAGCTTCGGAGTCTCCTACGAGCAGTACTTC,CASSFGVSYEQYF